This T cell receptor (beta chain) originates from a study of T cells after posttransplantation cyclophosphamide. For this clone: Its antigen is currently unknown.

Trimming cost V 4 bases and J 3 bases; bases outside gene matches: 4. Germline values: CDR1 SEHNR, CDR2 FQNEAQ (reference sequence). The CDR3 sequence is 14 residues long. Sequencing used immunoSEQ multiplex PCR; TCRdb keeps in-frame clones, though not all of them. Of 20,000 to 25,000 clones listed, 70% to 90% are singletons. A marrow graft followed busulfan-fludarabine conditioning, with cyclophosphamide on days +3 and +4. Study-wide results and caveats: Recipient CMV seropositivity and CMV reactivation strongly tracked TRB clonality. Later post-transplant blood repertoires were often dominated by donor CD8+ memory clones. Skin or GI-infiltrating T cells shared few TRB sequences with blood.

The specimen was PBMCs, collected after allogeneic stem cell transplant with posttransplant cyclophosphamide. The chain has TRBV7-9 and TRBJ2-7; TRBD1 matches 9 bases. This TCR derives from a female patient aged 30 to 40 who received an allogeneic stem cell transplant from an unrelated donor, was CMV-positive, and had no GVHD. These T cells may partly come from the graft donor. CDR3 nucleotides: TGTGCCAGCAGCTCGGGACAGGGCCTCTACGAGCAGTACTTC. Its translation is CASSSGQGLYEQYF.